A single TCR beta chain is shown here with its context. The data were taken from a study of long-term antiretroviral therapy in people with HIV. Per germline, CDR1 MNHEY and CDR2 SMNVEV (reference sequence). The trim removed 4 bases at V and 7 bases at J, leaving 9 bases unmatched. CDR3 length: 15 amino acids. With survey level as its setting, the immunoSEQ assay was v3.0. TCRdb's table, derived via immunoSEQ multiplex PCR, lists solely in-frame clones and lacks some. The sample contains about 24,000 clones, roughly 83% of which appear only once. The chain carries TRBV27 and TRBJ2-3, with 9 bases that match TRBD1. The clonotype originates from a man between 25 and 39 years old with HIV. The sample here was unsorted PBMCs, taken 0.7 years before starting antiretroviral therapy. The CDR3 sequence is CASSSWTGAVNTQYF. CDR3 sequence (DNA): TGTGCCAGCAGTTCCTGGACAGGGGCTGTGAATACGCAGTATTTT.